One sample yielded the 6 T cell receptor beta chains listed below, sequenced in a study of human T cells and chemical hapten exposure. As for time point: pre-sensitization, week 0. Stated treatment: therapeutic diphenylcyclopropenone sensitization with weekly scalp DPC. TCRdb re-called the RACE reads through MiXCR, storing one row per CDR3 protein. The data show about 260,000 distinct CDR3 sequences, over 8% seen once. Specimen: whole blood, collected in connection with sensitization to the hapten diphenylcyclopropenone (DPC). The receptors were gathered from a woman aged 40-49 years with alopecia areata. Some clones in this sample may be carry-over from other donors' samples.

J is TRBJ2-1 and V is TRBV4-3; 9 bases match TRBD1. V shed 3 bases and J 9 bases; nucleotides not matched to a gene: 6. The germline V gene has CDR1 LGHNA and CDR2 YSLEER. CDR3 size: 14 residues. The CDR3 sequence is CASSHRQGVGEQFF. The CDR3 DNA follows: TGCGCCAGCAGCCACCGACAGGGGGTCGGTGAGCAGTTCTTC.

The table lists this clonotype with many counts. The chain recombines TRBV6-5 with TRBJ1-3; tentative D call: TRBD1 (5 bases). Germline CDR1 and CDR2: MNHEY and SVGAGI. The V gene lost 2 bases and the J gene lost 1 base, with 12 bases spanning the gap. The CDR3 extends over 16 amino acids. Here the CDR3 DNA reads TGTGCCAGCAGTTACGGTCGGGGCAGGTCTGGAAACACCATATATTTT. This codes for CASSYGRGRSGNTIYF.

This clonotype was seen more than once but under ten times. The chain recombines TRBV7-9 with TRBJ2-3; 7 bases are shared with TRBD2. Per germline, CDR1 SEHNR and CDR2 FQNEAQ (reference sequence). With 3 bases clipped from V and 2 bases from J, the junction kept 8 bases outside the gene matches. There are 16 residues in the CDR3. DNA for the CDR3: TGTGCCAGCAGCTTGGGACTACAGGATGTCACAGATACGCAGTATTTT. As protein: CASSLGLQDVTDTQYF.

The V and J genes are TRBV5-4 and TRBJ2-1; D possibly matches TRBD1 or TRBD2 (5 bases each). The CDR3 totals 14 residues. Germline V gene data show CDR1 as SGHNT and CDR2 as YYREEE (reference sequence). V lost 10 bases and J lost 4, with 18 bases in between. The DNA for the CDR3 is TGTGCCGCCAGAGGGGTAGGGGTGTACAATGAGCAGTTCTTC. Translating gives CAARGVGVYNEQFF. The full variable domain, in which reference TRBV5-4 and TRBJ2-1 provide the parts outside the CDR3, is ETGVTQSPTHLIKTRGQQVTLRCSSQSGHNTVSWYQQALGQGPQFIFQYYREEENGRGNFPPRFSGLQFPNYSSELNVNALELDDSALYLCAARGVGVYNEQFFGPGTRLTVL.

On this clonotype: A much larger clone sits a single nucleotide away, making a read error possible. The chain combines TRBV14 with TRBJ2-1, with 13 bases that match TRBD2. Germline-derived CDR1 and CDR2 are SGHDN and FVKESK. The CDR3 totals 14 residues. The DNA for the CDR3 is TGTGCCAGCAGCCGGACTAGCGGGAGTGGATTTCTGATCTTC. Protein: CASSRTSGSGFLIF.

The gene calls are TRBV7-2 and TRBJ2-1, with TRBD2 identical over 8 bases. From germline, CDR1 is SGHTA and CDR2 FQGNSA. This CDR3 has 16 residues. The junction had 4 bases not matched to a gene; V was cut back by 1 base and J by 2 bases. The CDR3 coding sequence is TGTGCCAGCAGCTTAGAGTCTAGCGGGCCCTACAATGAGCAGTTCTTC. Its protein is CASSLESSGPYNEQFF.